This T cell receptor (beta chain) was documented in a study of blood T cell repertoires in COVID-19. Authors' methods: Reference gene primer amplification gave estimated nucleated cell counts. This table comes from immunoSEQ multiplex PCR, and its TCRdb copy is limited to in-frame clones, with some not included. V, J and clone size reflect that table, while D and trimming were determined from the DNA. The table includes approximately 210,000 clones, 82% detected once. Germline loops: CDR1 MDHEN, CDR2 SYDVKM. J was trimmed by 0 bases and V by 4 bases; bases with no gene match: 3. The CDR3 spans 15 residues.

This receptor was identified in a woman in her thirties or forties with acute or convalescent COVID-19. The specimen was peripheral blood. This chain links TRBV28 with TRBJ1-3; 7 bases agree with TRBD1. CDR3 sequence (DNA): TGTGCCAGCAGTTCTGCAGGGGGCTCTGGAAACACCATATATTTT. Encoded protein: CASSSAGGSGNTIYF.